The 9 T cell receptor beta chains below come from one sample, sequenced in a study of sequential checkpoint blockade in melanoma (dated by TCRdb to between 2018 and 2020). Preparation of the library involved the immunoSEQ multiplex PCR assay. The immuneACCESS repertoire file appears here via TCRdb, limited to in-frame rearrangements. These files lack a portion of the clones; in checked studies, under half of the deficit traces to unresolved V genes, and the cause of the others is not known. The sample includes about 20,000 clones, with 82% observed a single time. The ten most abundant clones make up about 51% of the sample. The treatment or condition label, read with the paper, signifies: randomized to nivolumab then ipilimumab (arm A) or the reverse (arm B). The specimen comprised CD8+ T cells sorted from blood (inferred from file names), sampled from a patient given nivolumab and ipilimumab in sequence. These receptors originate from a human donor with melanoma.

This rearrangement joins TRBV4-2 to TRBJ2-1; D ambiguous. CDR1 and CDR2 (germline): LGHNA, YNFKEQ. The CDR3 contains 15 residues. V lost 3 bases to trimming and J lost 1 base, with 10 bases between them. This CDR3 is CASSHQAQSYNEQFF. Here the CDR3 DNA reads TGTGCCAGCAGCCACCAGGCACAGTCCTACAATGAGCAGTTCTTC.

In nucleotides, the CDR3 is TGTGCCAGCAAGATTAGGGGGCAGGGGAGGACTGAAGCTTTCTTT. Protein sequence: CASKIRGQGRTEAFF. The V call is TRBV27, the J call TRBJ1-1; TRBD1 matches at 7 bases. Germline V gene lookup returns CDR1 MNHEY and CDR2 SMNVEV (reference sequence). V trimming: 7 bases; J trimming: 5 bases; junction bases outside the gene matches: 13. The CDR3 is 15 residues long.

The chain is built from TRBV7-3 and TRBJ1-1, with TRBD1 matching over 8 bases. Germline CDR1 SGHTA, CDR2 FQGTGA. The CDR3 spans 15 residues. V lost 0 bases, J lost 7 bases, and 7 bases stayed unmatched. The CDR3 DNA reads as TGTGCCAGCAGCTTAACCCCGACAGGGGCCGATGAAGCTTTCTTT. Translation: CASSLTPTGADEAFF.

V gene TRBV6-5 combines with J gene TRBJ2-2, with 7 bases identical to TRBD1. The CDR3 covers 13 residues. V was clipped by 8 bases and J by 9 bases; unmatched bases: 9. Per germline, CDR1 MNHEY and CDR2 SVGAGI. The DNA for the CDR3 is TGTGCCAGCCTTGACAGGGTTAGCAGGGAGCTGTTTTTT. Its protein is CASLDRVSRELFF.

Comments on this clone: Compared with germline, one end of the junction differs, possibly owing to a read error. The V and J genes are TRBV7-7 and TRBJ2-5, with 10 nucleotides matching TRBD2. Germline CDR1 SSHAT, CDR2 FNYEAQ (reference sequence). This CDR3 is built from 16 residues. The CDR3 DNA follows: TGTGCTAGCAGCTTACTCAGCGGGGGGGACCAAGAGACCCAGTACTTC. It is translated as CASSLLSGGDQETQYF.

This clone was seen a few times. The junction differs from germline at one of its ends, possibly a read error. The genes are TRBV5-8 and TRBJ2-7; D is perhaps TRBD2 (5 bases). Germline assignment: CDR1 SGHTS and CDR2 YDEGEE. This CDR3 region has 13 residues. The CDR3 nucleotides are TGCGCCAGCAGCGAGGGTAGAGCCTACGAGCAGTACTTC. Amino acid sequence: CASSEGRAYEQYF.

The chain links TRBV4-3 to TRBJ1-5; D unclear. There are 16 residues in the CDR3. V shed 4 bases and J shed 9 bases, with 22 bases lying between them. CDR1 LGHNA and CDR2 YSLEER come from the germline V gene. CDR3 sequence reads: CASSRSPDSQNPPQHF. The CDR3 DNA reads TGCGCCAGCAGCCGATCTCCGGACTCCCAAAACCCGCCCCAGCATTTT.

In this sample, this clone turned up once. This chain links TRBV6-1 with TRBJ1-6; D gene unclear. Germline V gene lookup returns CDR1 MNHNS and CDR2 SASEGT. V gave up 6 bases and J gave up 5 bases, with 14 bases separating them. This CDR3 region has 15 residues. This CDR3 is CASRSFHGDNSPLHF. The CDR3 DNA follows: TGTGCCAGCAGGAGTTTCCACGGGGATAATTCACCCCTCCACTTT.

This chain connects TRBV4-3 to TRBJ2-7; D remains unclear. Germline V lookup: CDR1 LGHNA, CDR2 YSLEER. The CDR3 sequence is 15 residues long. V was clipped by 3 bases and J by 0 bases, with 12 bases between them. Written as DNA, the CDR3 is TGCGCCAGCAGCCACGACCTGACATTCTCCTACGAGCAGTACTTC. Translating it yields CASSHDLTFSYEQYF.